This T cell receptor beta chain was found in a study of blood T cell repertoires in COVID-19. This CDR3 comprises 16 residues. Germline V CDR1 and CDR2: KGHDR, SFDVKD. Only in-frame clones appear in the TCRdb table, and some are missing; sequencing was by immunoSEQ multiplex PCR. The sample shows 250,000 to 300,000 clones, more than 70% of them seen only once. In this sample, this clone turned up once. At one end, the junction sequence differs from germline, possibly due to a read error. The J gene is TRBJ1-3, the V gene TRBV24-1, with a weak D call TRBD1 (6 bases). Sequenced input: PBMCs or T cells enriched from blood (not recorded which). The origin of this receptor is a woman aged 55 to 70 in a cohort exposed to, infected with or recovered from COVID-19 (not recorded which). CDR3 sequence: CTTPGGGGKSGNTIYF. CDR3 in DNA: TGCACCACCCCCGGAGGGGGGGGGAAAAGTGGAAACACCATATATTTT.